One and the same sample provided the 20 T cell receptor beta chains below, sequenced in a study of graft-versus-host responses after intestinal transplantation (dated by TCRdb to the early 2020s). The method was the immunoSEQ multiplex PCR assay. Held by TCRdb, this immuneACCESS table contains in-frame sequences only and omits some clones. Under half of the omission traces to an unresolved V gene where checked; the cause of the rest is unknown. The sample table contains about 45,000 clones; only one count was recorded for around 90% of them. The ten top clones hold around 4.3% of the sample. The input for sequencing was PBMCs, taken 524 days after transplant. The receptors stem from a human patient who received an intestinal transplant, so some T cells may come from the graft donor.

The rearrangement links TRBV10-3 to TRBJ2-1; 12 bases are shared with TRBD2. The CDR3 totals 17 residues. V was pared by 9 bases and J by 1 base, with 10 bases of the junction left unmatched. Germline CDR1 is ENHRY and CDR2 is SYGVKD. For the CDR3, the DNA is TGTGCCATGCCCGGGACTAGCGGGCATGGATCCTACAATGAGCAGTTCTTC. Its protein product is CAMPGTSGHGSYNEQFF.

This rearrangement joins TRBV28 to TRBJ2-4, with D possibly TRBD1 on 5 matching bases. The V end lost 4 bases, the J end lost 2 bases, and 12 bases lay between the germline ends. CDR3 length: 15 residues. CDR1 MDHEN and CDR2 SYDVKM come from the germline V gene. CDR3 sequence reads: CASSSSQGSKNIQYF. The CDR3 nucleotides read TGTGCCAGCAGTTCCTCGCAGGGTTCCAAAAACATTCAGTACTTC.

The V and J genes are TRBV9 and TRBJ1-3, with TRBD1 matching 9 bases. CDR3 length equals 15 residues. The germline V gene has CDR1 SGDLS and CDR2 YYNGEE. The J segment lost 5 bases and the V segment lost 0 bases, leaving 3 bases of the junction unmatched. The CDR3 nucleotides read TGTGCCAGCAGCGTAGGACAGGGGGTCAGAAACACCATATATTTT. Translated, it gives CASSVGQGVRNTIYF.

This rearrangement joins TRBV30 to TRBJ2-7; unclear D gene. Trimming left V 5 bases short and J 0 bases short, with 14 bases between. The CDR3 has 14 amino acids. Germline V gene data show CDR1 as GTSNPN and CDR2 as SVGIG (reference sequence). The CDR3 nucleotides are TGTGCCTGGGGCCGGCGGTCGAGCTCCTACGAGCAGTACTTC. It codes for CAWGRRSSSYEQYF.

The chain has TRBV4-3 and TRBJ2-1; 9 bases align to TRBD2. Germline V lookup: CDR1 LGHNA, CDR2 YSLEER. V lost 3 bases, J lost 7 bases, and 4 bases stayed unmatched. The CDR3 length is 14 residues. Written as DNA, the CDR3 is TGCGCCAGCAGCCATGGACTAGCGCCTAATGAGCAGTTCTTC. Amino acids: CASSHGLAPNEQFF.

The chain links TRBV28 to TRBJ2-7, with D possibly matching TRBD2 (5 bases). Germline loops: CDR1 MDHEN, CDR2 SYDVKM. This CDR3 contains 13 residues. Trimming shortened V by 8 bases and J by 5 bases, and 16 bases separated the two germline ends. The CDR3 reads CASSQRARDEQYF. The CDR3 DNA sequence: TGTGCCAGCTCCCAGAGGGCGCGGGACGAGCAGTACTTC.

The chain is built from TRBV15 and TRBJ1-1; the D gene is possibly TRBD1 (5 bases). V lost 6 bases and J lost 1, with 9 bases in between. This CDR3 contains 13 residues. Germline V lookup: CDR1 LNHNV, CDR2 YYDKDF (reference sequence). DNA of the CDR3: TGTGCCACCAGAATAACAGGGAACACTGAAGCTTTCTTT. It translates to CATRITGNTEAFF.

The CDR3 DNA follows: TGTGCCAGCTCACCAACTAGCGGGAGGGCCGAGACCCAGTACTTC. Encoded protein: CASSPTSGRAETQYF. The chain links TRBV18 to TRBJ2-5; TRBD2 matches at 13 bases. Looked up from germline, CDR1 is KGHSH and CDR2 is LQKENI. The CDR3 extends over 15 amino acids. The V segment lost 2 bases and the J segment 5 bases; nucleotides outside the gene matches: 2. Full variable domain (outside the CDR3, taken from reference TRBV18 and TRBJ2-5): NAGVMQNPRHLVRRRGQEARLRCSPMKGHSHVYWYRQLPEEGLKFMVYLQKENIIDESGMPKERFSAEFPKEGPSILRIQQVVRGDSAAYFCASSPTSGRAETQYFGPGTRLLVL.

This chain uses TRBV19 with TRBJ2-1; 8 positions match TRBD1. The CDR3 extends over 12 amino acids. Losses at the gene ends were 6 bases for V and 13 bases for J; bases not matched to a gene: 8. In germline, CDR1 is LNHDA, CDR2 SQIVND (reference sequence). CDR3 coding DNA: TGTGCCAGTAGGCCCCAGGGGGCGCGACAGTTCTTC. Protein sequence: CASRPQGARQFF.

V and J are TRBV29-1 and TRBJ2-7; D unclear. The V end was cut by 3 bases, the J end by 0 bases, with 15 bases between. In germline, CDR1 is SQVTM, CDR2 ANQGSEA. The CDR3 is 15 residues long. The CDR3: CSVEGRFSDSYEQYF. As DNA, the CDR3 is TGCAGCGTTGAGGGAAGATTCAGCGACTCCTACGAGCAGTACTTC.

The sample holds a few counts of this clone. This chain joins TRBV30 and TRBJ1-2; D unclear. Germline lookup yields CDR1 GTSNPN and CDR2 SVGIG (reference sequence). V was cut by 0 bases and J by 3 bases, with 8 bases left in between. There are 13 residues in the CDR3. The CDR3 DNA reads TGTGCCTGGAGTGTCATGGAGGACTATGGCTACACCTTC. This codes for CAWSVMEDYGYTF.

The rearrangement uses TRBV29-1 and TRBJ1-2; D ambiguous. CDR1 and CDR2 (germline): SQVTM, ANQGSEA. The V and J ends lost 0 bases and 7 bases respectively, with 12 bases between them. The CDR3 is 13 residues long. The CDR3 region is CSVEDRIARGYTF. CDR3 in DNA: TGCAGCGTTGAAGACAGGATAGCCCGTGGCTACACCTTC.

Concerning this clone itself: The junction departs from the called germline gene at one end, perhaps through a read error. This chain joins TRBV5-3 and TRBJ1-5; D uncertain. TRBV5-3 is assigned to the ORF class and has an uncertain function. The CDR3 totals 12 residues. Here the CDR3 reads CASSLDSQPQHF. The DNA of the CDR3 is TGTGCCAGCAGCTTGGATAGCCAGCCCCAGCATTTT.

J is TRBJ1-5 and V is TRBV28, with D perhaps TRBD1 (5 bases). V shed 6 bases and J shed 0 bases, with 15 bases lying between them. Germline V gives CDR1 MDHEN, CDR2 SYDVKM. This CDR3 is 16 amino acids long. This CDR3 reads CASRRQLRHSNQPQHF. The CDR3 bases are TGTGCCAGCAGAAGACAGCTCCGACATAGCAATCAGCCCCAGCATTTT. Together with reference TRBV28 and TRBJ1-5, the CDR3 gives the full variable domain: DVKVTQSSRYLVKRTGEKVFLECVQDMDHENMFWYRQDPGLGLRLIYFSYDVKMKEKGDIPEGYSVSREKKERFSLILESASTNQTSMYLCASRRQLRHSNQPQHFGDGTRLSIL.

The CDR3 region is CATSRGQGDTGELFF. The CDR3 region has the DNA TGTGCCACCAGCAGAGGACAGGGTGACACCGGGGAGCTGTTTTTT. This chain connects TRBV15 to TRBJ2-2, with 7 positions matching TRBD1. The CDR3 is 15 residues long. The V segment lost 1 base and the J segment 3 bases; nucleotides outside the gene matches: 2. Germline V gene sequence: CDR1 LNHNV, CDR2 YYDKDF (reference sequence).

V and J are TRBV7-9 and TRBJ1-4; 7 nucleotides line up with TRBD1. CDR1 SEHNR and CDR2 FQNEAQ come from the germline V gene (reference sequence). J lost 5 bases, V lost 6 bases, and 3 bases had no gene match. The CDR3 length is 13 residues. The CDR3 loop is CASSGGGNEKLFF. Written as DNA, the CDR3 is TGTGCCAGCAGTGGAGGGGGCAATGAAAAACTGTTTTTT.

The rearrangement joins TRBV5-4 to TRBJ2-7; the D is unclear. The V gene's germline CDR1 is SGHNT and CDR2 YYREEE (reference sequence). The V end was cut by 4 bases, the J end by 1 base, with 12 bases between. There are 14 residues in the CDR3. The CDR3 coding sequence is TGTGCCAGCAGCCTGGACCGACTTTCCTACGAGCAGTACTTC. This translates into CASSLDRLSYEQYF.

The chain couples TRBV19 to TRBJ2-1, with 8 bases that match TRBD2. CDR3 length: 18 residues. CDR1 is LNHDA, CDR2 SQIVND, per germline (reference sequence). The V and J ends lost 5 bases and 0 bases, in that order; junction bases with no gene match: 12. CDR3 nucleotides: TGTGCCAGTAGTCCGGGACTAGAGACCTGGAGCTCCTACAATGAGCAGTTCTTC. This sequence encodes CASSPGLETWSSYNEQFF.

The rearrangement joins TRBV7-2 to TRBJ2-5; TRBD1 or TRBD2 may be the D gene (6 bases each). Germline-derived CDR1 and CDR2 are SGHTA and FQGNSA. The CDR3 runs 17 residues. Deletions cut 3 bases from V and 5 bases from J, with 22 bases between. This CDR3 is CASSFGSGGTPKETQYF. CDR3 DNA sequence: TGTGCCAGCAGCTTTGGGAGCGGCGGGACACCAAAGGAGACCCAGTACTTC.

A note on this clone: At one end the junction does not follow the germline gene, possibly because of a read error. Other DNA sequences within the sample encode an identical CDR3. This sequence joins TRBV19 and TRBJ1-5; no clear D. This CDR3 has 13 amino acids. CDR1 is LNHDA, CDR2 SQIVND, per germline (reference sequence). CDR3 in amino acids: CASTVESNQPQHF. The CDR3 DNA sequence: TGTGCCAGTACAGTCGAAAGCAATCAGCCCCAGCACTTT.